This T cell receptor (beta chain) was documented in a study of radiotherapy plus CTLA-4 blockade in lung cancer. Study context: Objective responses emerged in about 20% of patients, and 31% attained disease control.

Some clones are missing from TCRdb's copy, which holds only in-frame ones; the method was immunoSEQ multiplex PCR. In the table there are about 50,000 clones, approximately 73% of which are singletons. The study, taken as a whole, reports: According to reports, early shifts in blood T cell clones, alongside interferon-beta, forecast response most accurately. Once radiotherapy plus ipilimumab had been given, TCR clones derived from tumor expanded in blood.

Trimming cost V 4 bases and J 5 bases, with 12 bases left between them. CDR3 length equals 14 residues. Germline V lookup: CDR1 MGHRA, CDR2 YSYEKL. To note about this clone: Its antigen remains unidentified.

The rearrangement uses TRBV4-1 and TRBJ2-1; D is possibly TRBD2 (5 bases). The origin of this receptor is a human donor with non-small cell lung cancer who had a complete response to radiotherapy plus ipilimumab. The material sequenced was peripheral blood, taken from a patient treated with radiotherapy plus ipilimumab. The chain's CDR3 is CASSPRARNNEQFF. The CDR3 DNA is TGCGCCAGCAGCCCGAGGGCCCGGAACAATGAGCAGTTCTTC.